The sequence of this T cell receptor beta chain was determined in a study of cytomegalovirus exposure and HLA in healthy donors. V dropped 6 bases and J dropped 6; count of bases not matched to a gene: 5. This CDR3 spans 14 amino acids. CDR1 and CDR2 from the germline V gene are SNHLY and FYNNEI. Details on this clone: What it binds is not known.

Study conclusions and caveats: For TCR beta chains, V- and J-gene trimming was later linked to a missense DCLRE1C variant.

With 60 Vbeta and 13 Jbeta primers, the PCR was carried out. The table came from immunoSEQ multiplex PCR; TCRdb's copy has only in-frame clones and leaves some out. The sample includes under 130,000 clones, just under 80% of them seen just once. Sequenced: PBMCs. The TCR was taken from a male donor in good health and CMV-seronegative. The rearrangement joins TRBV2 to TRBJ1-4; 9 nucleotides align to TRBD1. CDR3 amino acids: CASRDDRGYEKLFF. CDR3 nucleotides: TGTGCCAGCAGGGATGACAGGGGGTATGAAAAACTGTTTTTT.